This T cell receptor (beta chain) was observed in a study of beta chain features in type 1 diabetes. Whole-study results and caveats: A cDNA-based sequencing approach could over-represent cells with high TCR expression. Shortening of TCRB CDR3s, moderate but significant, appeared in all four CD4+ subsets of Type 1 diabetes patients. Among patients, naive, central memory and Treg TCRB repertoires appeared more similar than among healthy donors.

Looked up from germline, CDR1 is SNHLY and CDR2 is FYNNEI. This CDR3 comprises 12 residues. Trimming cost V 0 bases and J 6 bases, with 4 bases left between them. The study reverse transcribed the entire isolated RNA, so it sequenced expressed TCRB transcripts. Sequencing used immunoSEQ multiplex PCR; TCRdb keeps in-frame clones, though not all of them. The sample includes around 250,000 clones, over 11% of them seen just once. Every donor had blood drawn once into heparin, approximately 120 mL on average. This clone was observed a few times. The antigen is unknown. V and J are TRBV2 and TRBJ2-3; D not resolved. The sequencing sample was made of naive CD4+ T cells from blood. The source is a man aged 25-45 years with type 1 diabetes. For the CDR3, the DNA is TGTGCCAGCAGTGAAGCTCCGGATACGCAGTATTTT. Its protein is CASSEAPDTQYF.